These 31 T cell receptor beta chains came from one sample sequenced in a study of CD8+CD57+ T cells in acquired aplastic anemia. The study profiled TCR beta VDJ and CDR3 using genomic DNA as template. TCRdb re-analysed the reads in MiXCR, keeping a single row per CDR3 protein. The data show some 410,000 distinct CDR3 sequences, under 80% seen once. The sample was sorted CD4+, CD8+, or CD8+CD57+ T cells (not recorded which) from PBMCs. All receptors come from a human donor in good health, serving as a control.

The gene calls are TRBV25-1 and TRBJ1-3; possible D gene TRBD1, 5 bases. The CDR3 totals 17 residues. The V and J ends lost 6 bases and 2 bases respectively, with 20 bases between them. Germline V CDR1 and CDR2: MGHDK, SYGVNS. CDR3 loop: CASSLQPLGGAGNTIYF. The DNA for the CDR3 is TGTGCCAGCAGCCTTCAACCTCTGGGGGGGGCTGGAAACACCATATATTTT.

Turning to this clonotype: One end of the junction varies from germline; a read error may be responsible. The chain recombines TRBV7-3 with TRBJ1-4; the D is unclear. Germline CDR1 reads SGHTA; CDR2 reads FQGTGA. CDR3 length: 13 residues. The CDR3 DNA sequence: TGTGCCAGCAGCTTAGCGTGGAACACTGAAACGTTCTTT. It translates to CASSLAWNTETFF.

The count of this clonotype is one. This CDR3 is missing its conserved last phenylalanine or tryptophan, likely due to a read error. The CDR3 region has the DNA TGTGCCAGCAGCGTCGGGACAGCATACGGCTACACCGTC. As protein: CASSVGTAYGYTV. This chain joins TRBV7-3 and TRBJ1-2; 7 bases line up with TRBD1. Germline V gives CDR1 SGHTA, CDR2 FQGTGA. This CDR3 is 13 amino acids long. J lost 8 bases, V lost 5 bases, and 8 bases had no gene match.

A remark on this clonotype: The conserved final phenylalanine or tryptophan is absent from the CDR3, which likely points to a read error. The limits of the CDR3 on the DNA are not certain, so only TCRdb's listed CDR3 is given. The CDR3 region is CASSLQHKSYEQY. The gene calls are TRBV7-2 and TRBJ2-7. The CDR3 length is 13 residues, termini included. Per germline, CDR1 SGHTA and CDR2 FQGNSA.

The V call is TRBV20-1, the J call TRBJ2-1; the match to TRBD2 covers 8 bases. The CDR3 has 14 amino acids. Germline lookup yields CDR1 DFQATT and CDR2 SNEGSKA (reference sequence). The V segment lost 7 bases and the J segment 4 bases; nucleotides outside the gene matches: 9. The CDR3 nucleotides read TGCAGTGGGGTTGGAGCGGGGGCTTACAATGAGCAGTTCTTC. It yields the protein CSGVGAGAYNEQFF.

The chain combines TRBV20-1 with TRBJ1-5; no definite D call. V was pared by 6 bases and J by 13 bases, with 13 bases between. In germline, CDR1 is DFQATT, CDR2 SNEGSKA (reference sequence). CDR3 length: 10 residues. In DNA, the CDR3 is TGCAGTGCCCATGGAGAGGAGCAGCATTTT. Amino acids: CSAHGEEQHF.

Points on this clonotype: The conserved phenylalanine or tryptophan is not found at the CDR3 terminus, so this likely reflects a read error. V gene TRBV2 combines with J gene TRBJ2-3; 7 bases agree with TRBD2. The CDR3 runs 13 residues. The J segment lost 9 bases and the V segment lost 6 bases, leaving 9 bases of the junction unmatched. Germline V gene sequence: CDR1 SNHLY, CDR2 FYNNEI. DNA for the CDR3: TGTGCCAGCAGCCAACTAGCGCGGGGAACGCAGTATTGT. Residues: CASSQLARGTQYC.

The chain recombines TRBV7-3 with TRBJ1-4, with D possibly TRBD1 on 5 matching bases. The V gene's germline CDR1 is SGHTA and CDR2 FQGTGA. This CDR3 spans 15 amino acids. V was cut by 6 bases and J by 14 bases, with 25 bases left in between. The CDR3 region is CASRVKRGTTEELFF. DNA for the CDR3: TGTGCCAGCAGAGTGAAGCGGGGGACCACTGAAGAGCTGTTTTTT.

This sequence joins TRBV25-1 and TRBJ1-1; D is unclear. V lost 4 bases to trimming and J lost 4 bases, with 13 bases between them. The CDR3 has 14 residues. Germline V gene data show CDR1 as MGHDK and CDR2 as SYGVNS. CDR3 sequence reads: CASSGLTAGTEAFF. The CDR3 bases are TGTGCCAGCAGTGGACTAACAGCTGGCACTGAAGCTTTCTTT.

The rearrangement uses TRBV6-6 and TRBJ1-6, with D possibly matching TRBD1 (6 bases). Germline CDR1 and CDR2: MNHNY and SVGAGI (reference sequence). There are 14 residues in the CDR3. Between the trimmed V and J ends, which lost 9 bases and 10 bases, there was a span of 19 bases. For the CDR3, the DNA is TGTGCCAGTCGGGAGTCTGGGGGCGGATCACCCCTCCACTTT. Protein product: CASRESGGGSPLHF.

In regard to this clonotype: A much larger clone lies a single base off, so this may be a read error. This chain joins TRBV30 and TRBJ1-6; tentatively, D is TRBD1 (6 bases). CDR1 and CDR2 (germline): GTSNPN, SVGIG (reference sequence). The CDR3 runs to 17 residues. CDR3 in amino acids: CAWSYPGQPLSGSLLHF. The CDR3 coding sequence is TGTGCCTGGAGTTACCCAGGACAGCCGCTTTCGGGTTCACTCCTCCACTTT.

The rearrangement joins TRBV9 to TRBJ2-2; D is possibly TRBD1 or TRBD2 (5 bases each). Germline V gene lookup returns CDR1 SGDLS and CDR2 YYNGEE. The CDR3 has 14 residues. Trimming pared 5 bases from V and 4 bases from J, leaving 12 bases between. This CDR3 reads CASSDTGGTGELFF. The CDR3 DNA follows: TGTGCCAGCAGTGATACAGGAGGCACCGGGGAGCTGTTTTTT.

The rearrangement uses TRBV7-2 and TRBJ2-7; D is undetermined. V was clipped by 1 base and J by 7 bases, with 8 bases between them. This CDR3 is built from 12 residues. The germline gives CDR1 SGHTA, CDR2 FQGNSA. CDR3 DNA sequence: TGTGCCAGCAGCTTAGAGGGCCAGGAGCAGTACTTC. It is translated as CASSLEGQEQYF.

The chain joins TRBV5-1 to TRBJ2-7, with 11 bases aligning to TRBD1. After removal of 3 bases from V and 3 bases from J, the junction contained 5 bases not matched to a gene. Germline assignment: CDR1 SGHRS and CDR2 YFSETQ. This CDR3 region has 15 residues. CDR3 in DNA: TGCGCCAGCAGCTCGGGACAGGGGGGCGACTACGAGCAGTACTTC. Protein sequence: CASSSGQGGDYEQYF.

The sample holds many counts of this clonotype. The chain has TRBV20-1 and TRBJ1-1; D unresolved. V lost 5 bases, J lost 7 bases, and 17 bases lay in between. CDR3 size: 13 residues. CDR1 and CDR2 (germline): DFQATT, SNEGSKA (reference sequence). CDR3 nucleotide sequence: TGCAGTGCTTCCCGCGACCCGATGAGTGAAGCTTTCTTT. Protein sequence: CSASRDPMSEAFF.

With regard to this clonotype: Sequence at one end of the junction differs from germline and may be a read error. The CDR3 region is CASSRTLLDEQLLF. DNA for the CDR3: TGTGCCAGCAGTCGGACCCTACTGGATGAGCAGTTGCTCTTT. The chain has TRBV7-8 and TRBJ1-5; D call uncertain. Germline lookup yields CDR1 SGHVS and CDR2 FQNEAQ. This CDR3 has 14 amino acids.

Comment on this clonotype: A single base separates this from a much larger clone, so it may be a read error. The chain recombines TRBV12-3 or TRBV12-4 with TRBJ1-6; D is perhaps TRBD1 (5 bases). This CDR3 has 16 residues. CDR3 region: CACSDGGNSYNSPLHF. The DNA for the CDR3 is TGTGCCTGCAGTGACGGGGGGAACTCCTATAATTCACCCCTCCACTTT.

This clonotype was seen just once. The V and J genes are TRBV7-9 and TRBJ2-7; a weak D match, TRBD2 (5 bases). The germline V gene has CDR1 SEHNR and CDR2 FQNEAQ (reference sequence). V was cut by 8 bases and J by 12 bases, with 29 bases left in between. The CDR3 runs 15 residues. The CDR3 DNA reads TGTGCCAGCGTTTCGGCTAGGGAGACGCAGCACTTCGGGTACTTC. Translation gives CASVSARETQHFGYF.

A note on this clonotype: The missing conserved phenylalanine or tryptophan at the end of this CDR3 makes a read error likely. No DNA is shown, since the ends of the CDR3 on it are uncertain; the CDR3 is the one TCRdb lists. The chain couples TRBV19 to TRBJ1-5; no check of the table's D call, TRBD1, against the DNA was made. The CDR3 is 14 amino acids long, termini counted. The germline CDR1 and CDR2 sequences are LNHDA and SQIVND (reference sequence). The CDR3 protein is CASSMGQSDSREHQ.

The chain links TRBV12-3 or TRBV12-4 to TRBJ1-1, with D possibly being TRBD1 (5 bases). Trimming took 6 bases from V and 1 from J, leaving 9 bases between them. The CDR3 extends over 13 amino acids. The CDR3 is CASSIGTNTEAFF. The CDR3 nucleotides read TGTGCCAGCAGCATCGGGACGAACACTGAAGCTTTCTTT.

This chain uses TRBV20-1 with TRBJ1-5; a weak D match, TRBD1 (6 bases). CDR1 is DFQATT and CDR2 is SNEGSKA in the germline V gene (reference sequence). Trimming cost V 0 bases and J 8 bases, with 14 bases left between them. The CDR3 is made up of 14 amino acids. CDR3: CSARDGGQEKPQHF. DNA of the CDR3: TGCAGTGCTAGAGATGGGGGGCAAGAGAAGCCCCAGCATTTT.

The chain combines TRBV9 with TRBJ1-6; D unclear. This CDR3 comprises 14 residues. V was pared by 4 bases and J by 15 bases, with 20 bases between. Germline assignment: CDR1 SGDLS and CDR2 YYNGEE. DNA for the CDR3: TGTGCCAGCAGCTGCAGGCGGATAGATTCCCACCTCCACTTT. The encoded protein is CASSCRRIDSHLHF.

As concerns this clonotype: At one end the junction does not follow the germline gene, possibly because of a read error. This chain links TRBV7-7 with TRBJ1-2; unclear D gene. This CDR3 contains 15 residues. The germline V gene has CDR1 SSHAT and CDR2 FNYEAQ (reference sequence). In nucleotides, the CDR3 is TGTGCTAGCAGCTTAGCGAACGTAGAGAACTATGACTTCACCTTC. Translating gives CASSLANVENYDFTF.

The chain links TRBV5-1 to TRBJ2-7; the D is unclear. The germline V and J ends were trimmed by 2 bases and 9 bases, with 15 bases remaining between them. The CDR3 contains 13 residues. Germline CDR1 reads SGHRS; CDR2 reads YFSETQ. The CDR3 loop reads CASSLFGSPLQYF. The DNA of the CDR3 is TGCGCCAGCAGCTTATTCGGGTCACCCCTGCAGTACTTC.

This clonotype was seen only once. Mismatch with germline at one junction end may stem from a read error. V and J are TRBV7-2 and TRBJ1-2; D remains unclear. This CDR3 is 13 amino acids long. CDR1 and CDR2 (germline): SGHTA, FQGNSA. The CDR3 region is CASSYGSGDGTTF. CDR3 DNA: TGTGCCAGCAGCTATGGGAGTGGCGATGGCACCACGTTC.

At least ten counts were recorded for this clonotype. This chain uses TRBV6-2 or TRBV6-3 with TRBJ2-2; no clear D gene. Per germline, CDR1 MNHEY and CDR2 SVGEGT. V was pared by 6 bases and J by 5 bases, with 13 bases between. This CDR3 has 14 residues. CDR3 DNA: TGTGCCAGCAGCTACCCTCGTGAGACCGGGGAGCTGTTTTTT. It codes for CASSYPRETGELFF.

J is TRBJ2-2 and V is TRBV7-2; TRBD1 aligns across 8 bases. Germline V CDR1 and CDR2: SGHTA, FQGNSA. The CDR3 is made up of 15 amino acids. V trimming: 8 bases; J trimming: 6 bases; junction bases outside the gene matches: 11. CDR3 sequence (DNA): TGTGCCAGCGGAGACGACAGGGGTCTGGCCGGGGAGCTGTTTTTT. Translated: CASGDDRGLAGELFF.

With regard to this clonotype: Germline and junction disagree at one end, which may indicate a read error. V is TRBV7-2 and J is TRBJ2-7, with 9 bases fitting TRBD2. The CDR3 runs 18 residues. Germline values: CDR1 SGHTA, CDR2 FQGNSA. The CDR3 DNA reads TGTGCCAGCAGCGTAGCAACGGGCGTCGGGCTAGCGGGAAACGGGCAGTACTTC. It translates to CASSVATGVGLAGNGQYF.

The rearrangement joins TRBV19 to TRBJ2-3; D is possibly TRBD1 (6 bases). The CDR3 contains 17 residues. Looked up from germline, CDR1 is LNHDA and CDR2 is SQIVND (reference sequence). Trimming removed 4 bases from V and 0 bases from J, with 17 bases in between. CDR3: CASSTTLGQTSTDTQYF. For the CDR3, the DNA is TGTGCCAGTAGTACTACCCTCGGACAGACTAGCACAGATACGCAGTATTTT. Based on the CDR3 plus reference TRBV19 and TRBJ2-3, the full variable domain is DGGITQSPKYLFRKEGQNVTLSCEQNLNHDAMYWYRQDPGQGLRLIYYSQIVNDFQKGDIAEGYSVSREKKESFPLTVTSAQKNPTAFYLCASSTTLGQTSTDTQYFGPGTRLTVL.

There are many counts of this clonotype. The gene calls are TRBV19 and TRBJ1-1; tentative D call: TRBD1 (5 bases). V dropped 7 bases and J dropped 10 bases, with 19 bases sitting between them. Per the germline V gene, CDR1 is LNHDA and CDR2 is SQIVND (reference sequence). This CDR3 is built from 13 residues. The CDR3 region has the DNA TGTGCCAGTAAAGAACAGGACGTAAGGGGAGCTTTCTTT. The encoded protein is CASKEQDVRGAFF.

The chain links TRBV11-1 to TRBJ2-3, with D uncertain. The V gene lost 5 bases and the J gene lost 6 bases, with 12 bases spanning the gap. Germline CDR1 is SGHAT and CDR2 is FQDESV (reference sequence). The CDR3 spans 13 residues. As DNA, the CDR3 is TGTGCCAGCAGCACCGCGACCGAGGATACGCAGTATTTT. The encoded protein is CASSTATEDTQYF.